This T cell receptor beta chain was obtained from a study of blood T cells in healthy people across ages. Russia was home to the donors, healthy Caucasian individuals aged about 6 to 90. The CDR3 is 14 residues long. In germline, CDR1 is LGHNA, CDR2 YSLEER. Trimming pared 3 bases from V and 5 bases from J, leaving 12 bases between. Sample-barcoded 5' priming and a J-beta primer mix drove a second PCR of about 6 to 12 cycles. Unique molecular identifiers of 12 random nucleotides labeled each cDNA. TCRdb used MiXCR to reprocess the 5' RACE reads, holding one entry per CDR3 protein. The repertoire holds about 1.4 million distinct CDR3 sequences, with approximately 60% as singletons.

The sequencing input was blood. The J gene is TRBJ2-3, the V gene TRBV4-3, with TRBD2 as a possible D gene (6 bases). The TCR comes from a man aged 18 to 29 in good health. The chain's CDR3 is CASSQGGIGDTQYF. The CDR3 bases are TGCGCCAGCAGCCAGGGGGGAATCGGAGATACGCAGTATTTT.